Listed below are T cell receptor beta chains from one sample, sequenced in a study of T-cell reconstitution after alpha-beta-depleted transplantation in children. MiXCR was run by TCRdb on the PCR reads, yielding one entry per CDR3 protein. The sample lists about 70,000 distinct CDR3 sequences; 9.5% to 13% were seen once. The sequencing here drew on PBMCs, taken before TCRalphabeta/CD19-depleted stem cell transplant. Every receptor here comes from a boy under 18 with acute myeloid leukemia, due to receive a stem cell transplant. CDR3s include the opening cysteine and the closing phenylalanine or tryptophan. D genes are given only for firm matches. Expanded clones are given a class, and other clones once, few, many or no size at all.

J: TRBJ2-3; size: many; V: TRBV20-1; D: TRBD2; DNA: TGCAGTGCTAGCCGTCATAGCGGGGAGCGTTCAGATACGCAGTATTTT; CDR3: CSASRHSGERSDTQYF
J: TRBJ2-5; size: many; V: TRBV7-9; D: .; DNA: TGTGCCAGCAGCCCCGGGGAACAAGAGACCCAGTACTTC; CDR3: CASSPGEQETQYF
J: TRBJ2-3; size: .; V: TRBV7-2; D: .; DNA: TGTGCCAGCAGCGCGCTTCAGGGATATACGCCGTATTTT; CDR3: CASSALQGYTPYF
J: TRBJ1-1; size: .; V: TRBV19; D: TRBD1; DNA: TGTGCCAGTAGTATTTACCACTACCAGACAGGGGAGAACACTGAAGCTTTCTTT; CDR3: CASSIYHYQTGENTEAFF
J: TRBJ2-2; size: .; V: TRBV20-1; D: .; DNA: TGCAGTGCTAGTTTGATCGGGGAGCTGTTTTTT; CDR3: CSASLIGELFF
J: TRBJ1-4; size: .; V: TRBV4-2; D: .; DNA: TGTGCCAGCAGCCAAGATTTAGGGCGGGATGAAAAACTGTTTTTT; CDR3: CASSQDLGRDEKLFF
J: TRBJ2-3; size: few; V: TRBV7-7; D: .; DNA: TGTGCTAGCAGCTTGTTGGGAAGCGGAAGCACAGATACGCAGTATTTT; CDR3: CASSLLGSGSTDTQYF
J: TRBJ2-1; size: many; V: TRBV7-2; D: TRBD2; DNA: TGTGCCAGCAGCAGGACTAGCGGGGGCGATGAGCAGTTCTTC; CDR3: CASSRTSGGDEQFF
J: TRBJ1-2; size: many; V: TRBV5-4; D: .; DNA: TGTGCCAGCAGCTCGGACAGAATTTCGAGGGGCTACACCTTC; CDR3: CASSSDRISRGYTF
J: TRBJ1-4; size: many; V: TRBV9; D: .; DNA: TGTGCCAGCGGAGGACAGTTGTTTGAGGAAAAACTGTTTTTT; CDR3: CASGGQLFEEKLFF
J: TRBJ2-4; size: many; V: TRBV20-1; D: .; DNA: TGCAGTGCCCTAACAGGGTCGGAGGCCAAAAACATTCAGTACTTC; CDR3: CSALTGSEAKNIQYF
J: TRBJ2-7; size: many; V: TRBV28; D: .; DNA: TGTGCCAGCAGTTTATTAGGGTCTTTCTACGAGCAGTACTTC; CDR3: CASSLLGSFYEQYF
J: TRBJ2-7; size: many; V: TRBV12-3/TRBV12-4; D: TRBD1; DNA: TGTGCCAGCAGTTGGGACAGAGCCTACGAGCAGTACTTC; CDR3: CASSWDRAYEQYF